This passage covers 13 T cell receptor beta chains from one sample sequenced in a study of T cells in Graves' hyperthyroidism and ophthalmopathy. Authors of the study amplified TCR beta CDR3 regions from RNA transcripts. RT-PCR in the first round (using the HTBI primer set) targeted the TCR CDR3. TCRdb passed the multiplex PCR reads through MiXCR, listing each CDR3 protein once. The top ten hold approximately 7% of the sample, which has roughly 570,000 distinct CDR3 sequences, 15% to 18% seen once. The sample taken for sequencing was blood. These receptor sequences come from a woman in her thirties with Graves' hyperthyroidism.

The chain is built from TRBV20-1 and TRBJ1-2; a possible D gene is TRBD1 (6 bases). V lost 0 bases and J lost 8, with 34 bases in between. CDR1 DFQATT and CDR2 SNEGSKA come from the germline V gene (reference sequence). The CDR3 spans 20 residues. The CDR3 bases are TGCAGTGCTAGAGACCATCGGCAACTGCACAGGGACCCCCTCCATGGCGGCTACACCTTC. Its protein product is CSARDHRQLHRDPLHGGYTF.

This clonotype showed up many times. The chain combines TRBV11-3 with TRBJ2-1, with TRBD2 matching 7 bases. In germline, CDR1 is SGHNT, CDR2 YENEEA. The J segment lost 8 bases and the V segment lost 4 bases, leaving 11 bases of the junction unmatched. The CDR3 consists of 15 residues. CDR3 sequence: CASSSGTTSVDEQFF. DNA for the CDR3: TGTGCCAGCAGCTCCGGGACTACTTCAGTGGATGAGCAGTTCTTC.

In its sample, this clonotype was seen many times. The V and J genes are TRBV5-1 and TRBJ2-3; either TRBD1 or TRBD2 may fit D (6 bases each). Germline assignment: CDR1 SGHRS and CDR2 YFSETQ. The CDR3 covers 15 residues. The V end lost 0 bases, the J end lost 4 bases, and 12 bases lay between the germline ends. DNA for the CDR3: TGCGCCAGCAGCTTGGTGGCAGGGGAGGCAGATACGCAGTATTTT. Translating gives CASSLVAGEADTQYF.

This clonotype came up a few times. This chain joins TRBV20-1 and TRBJ2-7; 9 bases are shared with TRBD2. With V trimmed by 3 bases and J by 4 bases, 7 bases remained unmatched. The CDR3 runs 14 residues. Germline V gives CDR1 DFQATT, CDR2 SNEGSKA (reference sequence). CDR3 DNA sequence: TGCAGTGCTAGGCGTTCTAGCGGGACTTACGAGCAGTACTTC. This translates into CSARRSSGTYEQYF.

Turning to this clonotype: This may be a read error: a much more frequent sequence differs by one nucleotide. The chain has TRBV27 and TRBJ2-1, with 11 positions matching TRBD2. This CDR3 comprises 19 residues. V dropped 6 bases and J dropped 0; count of bases not matched to a gene: 13. Looked up from germline, CDR1 is MNHEY and CDR2 is SMNVEV (reference sequence). CDR3 sequence: CASSSLSSGRSSSYNEQFF. The DNA of the CDR3 is TGTGCCAGCAGCTCCCTCTCTAGCGGGAGGTCGAGCTCCTACAATGAGCAGTTCTTC.

This clonotype was seen more than once but under ten times. V gene TRBV4-2 combines with J gene TRBJ1-4; D not certain. Germline V gives CDR1 LGHNA, CDR2 YNFKEQ. Deletions cut 6 bases from V and 7 bases from J, with 18 bases between. The CDR3 has 15 amino acids. CDR3 DNA: TGTGCCAGCAGTCTCAACAGCCAGGCGGGTGAAAAACTGTTTTTT. Amino acids: CASSLNSQAGEKLFF.

Ten or more counts support this clonotype. The CDR3, as DNA: TGTGCCAGCAGCTACGGGACAGCTAACTACGAGCAGTACTTC. Translating gives CASSYGTANYEQYF. This chain joins TRBV13 and TRBJ2-7; the match to TRBD1 covers 7 bases. CDR1 and CDR2 (germline): PRHDT, FYEKMQ (reference sequence). Losses at the gene ends were 4 bases for V and 3 bases for J; bases not matched to a gene: 6. The CDR3 is made up of 14 amino acids.

The chain recombines TRBV19 with TRBJ2-5; 8 bases are shared with TRBD2. V lost 3 bases to trimming and J lost 5 bases; unmatched junction nucleotides: 5. The germline V gene has CDR1 LNHDA and CDR2 SQIVND (reference sequence). The CDR3 length is 14 residues. CDR3 sequence reads: CASSILGLEETQYF. The CDR3 DNA reads TGTGCCAGTAGTATTTTGGGACTAGAGGAGACCCAGTACTTC. Full variable domain (outside the CDR3, taken from reference TRBV19 and TRBJ2-5): DGGITQSPKYLFRKEGQNVTLSCEQNLNHDAMYWYRQDPGQGLRLIYYSQIVNDFQKGDIAEGYSVSREKKESFPLTVTSAQKNPTAFYLCASSILGLEETQYFGPGTRLLVL.

This clonotype was recorded many times. The J gene is TRBJ2-2, the V gene TRBV6-2 or TRBV6-3; D perhaps matches TRBD2 (5 bases). The V gene's germline CDR1 is MNHEY and CDR2 SVGEGT. V lost 4 bases, J lost 0 bases, and 9 bases lay in between. The CDR3 contains 15 residues. CDR3 bases: TGTGCCAGCAGTTGGCTAGCAACGAACACCGGGGAGCTGTTTTTT. Translating it yields CASSWLATNTGELFF.

This chain links TRBV18 with TRBJ2-1; 8 bases agree with TRBD2. This CDR3 is built from 18 residues. Germline V CDR1 and CDR2: KGHSH, LQKENI. The V segment lost 1 base and the J segment 9 bases; nucleotides outside the gene matches: 17. CDR3 nucleotide sequence: TGTGCCAGCTCACCACGTGCTAGCCTGGAGCGGGAGAGACTTGAGCAGTTCTTC. Translation: CASSPRASLERERLEQFF.

The chain links TRBV18 to TRBJ1-1, with TRBD1 as a possible D gene (5 bases). The germline V gene encodes CDR1 KGHSH and CDR2 LQKENI. The CDR3 length is 15 residues. Trimming left V 0 bases short and J 4 bases short, with 12 bases between. This CDR3 is CASSPPSGWGTEAFF. Written as DNA, the CDR3 is TGTGCCAGCTCACCACCGTCAGGGTGGGGCACTGAAGCTTTCTTT.

The chain carries TRBV7-9 and TRBJ2-2; TRBD2 matches 12 bases. V dropped 3 bases and J dropped 9; count of bases not matched to a gene: 8. This CDR3 comprises 16 residues. Germline V gene lookup returns CDR1 SEHNR and CDR2 FQNEAQ (reference sequence). CDR3 sequence reads: CASSLTSGGGIRELFF. The DNA for the CDR3 is TGTGCCAGCAGCTTGACTAGCGGGGGAGGTATTCGGGAGCTGTTTTTT.

V and J are TRBV12-3 or TRBV12-4 and TRBJ2-5; D is uncertain. The CDR3 is made up of 13 amino acids. Trimming removed 0 bases at V and 5 bases at J, with 7 bases between. The CDR3 is CASSLANRETQYF. Written as DNA, the CDR3 is TGTGCCAGCAGTTTAGCGAACCGGGAGACCCAGTACTTC.